Below, 31 T cell receptor beta chains from the same sample are listed, as sequenced in a study of OX40 agonist ivuxolimab in advanced cancers. The method was immunoSEQ multiplex PCR; TCRdb's version includes in-frame clones alone and lacks a portion of them. The repertoire holds about 82,000 clones, with around 88% as singletons. The sample was CD4+ or CD8+ T cells sorted from blood, taken in a trial of the OX40 agonist ivuxolimab. All receptors derive from an adult with an advanced solid tumor such as melanoma, head and neck, liver or kidney cancer.

The chain links TRBV6-1 to TRBJ1-5; 7 bases fit TRBD1. There are 15 residues in the CDR3. Per the germline V gene, CDR1 is MNHNS and CDR2 is SASEGT. Trimming cost V 6 bases and J 5 bases; bases outside gene matches: 10. Here the CDR3 DNA reads TGTGCCAGCAGCAAACAGGGGTTGGTTGATCAGCCCCAGCATTTT. Amino acids: CASSKQGLVDQPQHF.

V and J are TRBV15 and TRBJ2-7, with D tentatively TRBD2 (6 bases). The CDR3 is made up of 16 amino acids. Trimming pared 3 bases from V and 1 base from J, leaving 16 bases between. CDR1 is LNHNV and CDR2 is YYDKDF in the germline V gene (reference sequence). The CDR3 region is CATSSDFSGNSYEQYF. CDR3 bases: TGTGCCACCAGCAGTGATTTTAGCGGAAATTCCTACGAGCAGTACTTC.

This chain links TRBV11-2 with TRBJ2-2; TRBD1 or TRBD2 may be the D gene (5 bases each). The CDR3 consists of 14 residues. Trimming removed 7 bases from V and 1 base from J, with 10 bases in between. Germline V gives CDR1 SGHAT, CDR2 FQNNGV. CDR3 region: CASNKRGNTGELFF. In DNA, the CDR3 is TGTGCCAGCAATAAGAGGGGGAACACCGGGGAGCTGTTTTTT.

The chain links TRBV11-3 to TRBJ2-7; D is perhaps TRBD1 or TRBD2 (5 bases each). CDR1 is SGHNT, CDR2 YENEEA, per germline. Trimming removed 5 bases at V and 2 bases at J, with 16 bases between. The CDR3 length is 15 residues. Here the CDR3 DNA reads TGTGCCAGCAGCCCGGGGCCCACTTCAGCCTACGAGCAGTACTTC. As protein: CASSPGPTSAYEQYF.

The chain is built from TRBV6-1 and TRBJ2-7, with D hard to call. V was clipped by 1 base and J by 2 bases, with 3 bases between them. Germline CDR1 reads MNHNS; CDR2 reads SASEGT. The CDR3 length is 12 residues. The CDR3 DNA sequence: TGTGCCAGCAGTGAAGTCACCTACGAGCAGTACTTC. Translation gives CASSEVTYEQYF.

This clone was detected a few times. At one of its ends the junction is not consistent with the germline gene, which may arise from a read error. This chain links TRBV7-9 with TRBJ2-7; D perhaps matches TRBD2 (5 bases). The CDR3 extends over 11 amino acids. Germline CDR1 reads SEHNR; CDR2 reads FQNEAQ (reference sequence). CDR3: CASSLNRRWDF. The CDR3 DNA follows: TGTGCCAGCAGCCTCAACCGGAGGTGGGACTTC.

This CDR3 is CASSQSGRAFNEQFF. The CDR3 DNA reads TGCGCCAGCAGCCAAAGCGGGAGGGCGTTCAATGAGCAGTTCTTC. V is TRBV4-3 and J is TRBJ2-1, with 10 bases identical to TRBD2. Germline CDR1 reads LGHNA; CDR2 reads YSLEER. With V trimmed by 2 bases and J by 6 bases, 4 bases remained unmatched. The CDR3 is 15 amino acids.

This chain joins TRBV9 and TRBJ2-3, with TRBD2 identical over 7 bases. Germline lookup yields CDR1 SGDLS and CDR2 YYNGEE. CDR3 length: 19 residues. With 0 bases clipped from V and 2 bases from J, the junction kept 15 bases outside the gene matches. For the CDR3, the DNA is TGTGCCAGCAGCGTAGAAATATATGGTCAGCGGGATCACACAGATACGCAGTATTTT. Protein: CASSVEIYGQRDHTDTQYF.

The chain combines TRBV11-3 with TRBJ2-5, with TRBD1 identical over 10 bases. Unmatched junction bases numbered 11, after V lost 5 bases and J lost 5 bases. The CDR3 has 16 residues. The germline gives CDR1 SGHNT, CDR2 YENEEA. The CDR3 here is CASSIGQGVEGETQYF. Here the CDR3 DNA reads TGTGCCAGCAGCATAGGACAGGGGGTTGAAGGGGAGACCCAGTACTTC.

The chain couples TRBV28 to TRBJ2-3, with D unclear. CDR1 is MDHEN and CDR2 is SYDVKM in the germline V gene. This CDR3 region has 16 residues. Deletions cut 4 bases from V and 0 bases from J, with 14 bases between. Here the CDR3 DNA reads TGTGCCAGCAGTTCCCCTATAGAAACTAGCACAGATACGCAGTATTTT. It yields the protein CASSSPIETSTDTQYF. The whole variable domain, filled in from reference TRBV28 and TRBJ2-3, reads DVKVTQSSRYLVKRTGEKVFLECVQDMDHENMFWYRQDPGLGLRLIYFSYDVKMKEKGDIPEGYSVSREKKERFSLILESASTNQTSMYLCASSSPIETSTDTQYFGPGTRLTVL.

The count of this clone is one. This chain links TRBV27 with TRBJ2-7; D might be TRBD1 (6 bases). This CDR3 region has 15 residues. CDR1 and CDR2 from the germline V gene are MNHEY and SMNVEV (reference sequence). The V end was cut by 6 bases, the J end by 5 bases, with 20 bases between. CDR3 nucleotides: TGTGCCAGCAGCCCGTGGGCAGGGGTGATGCACGAGCAGTACTTC. This translates into CASSPWAGVMHEQYF.

The genes are TRBV11-3 and TRBJ2-7; D is possibly TRBD1 or TRBD2 (5 bases each). CDR3 length: 12 amino acids. The V gene's germline CDR1 is SGHNT and CDR2 YENEEA. V lost 3 bases, J lost 5 bases, and 8 bases lay in between. The CDR3 reads CASSLGENEQYF. As DNA, the CDR3 is TGTGCCAGCAGCTTGGGGGAAAACGAGCAGTACTTC.

The chain is built from TRBV28 and TRBJ2-7, with D perhaps assigned TRBD1 or TRBD2 (5 bases each). CDR1 MDHEN and CDR2 SYDVKM come from the germline V gene. There are 13 residues in the CDR3. V shed 2 bases and J shed 5 bases, with 10 bases lying between them. CDR3 DNA: TGTGCCAGCAGTTTAGAAGGGACCCACGAGCAGTACTTC. Translation gives CASSLEGTHEQYF.

V is TRBV2 and J is TRBJ2-6; D unresolved. The CDR3 runs to 13 residues. V lost 6 bases to trimming and J lost 0 bases, with 3 bases between them. Germline-derived CDR1 and CDR2 are SNHLY and FYNNEI. This chain's CDR3 is CASRGSGANVLTF. CDR3 nucleotide sequence: TGTGCCAGCAGGGGCTCTGGGGCCAACGTCCTGACTTTC.

V is TRBV7-6 and J is TRBJ2-1; 12 bases line up with TRBD2. V dropped 5 bases and J dropped 0; count of bases not matched to a gene: 2. The CDR3 has 16 residues. Germline CDR1 is SGHVS and CDR2 is FNYEAQ. CDR3 coding DNA: TGTGCCAGCAGCCGACTAGCGGGGGTCTCCTACAATGAGCAGTTCTTC. This codes for CASSRLAGVSYNEQFF.

The chain joins TRBV7-3 to TRBJ2-5, with D perhaps matching TRBD2 (7 bases). The germline V and J ends were trimmed by 0 bases and 2 bases, with 16 bases remaining between them. From germline, CDR1 is SGHTA and CDR2 FQGTGA. This CDR3 is built from 17 residues. In nucleotides, the CDR3 is TGTGCCAGCAGCTTAACAGGGGGGGCTAGCGGTCAAGAGACCCAGTACTTC. This codes for CASSLTGGASGQETQYF.

J is TRBJ2-7 and V is TRBV9; TRBD1 aligns across 9 bases. Germline V CDR1 and CDR2: SGDLS, YYNGEE. After removal of 3 bases from V and 3 bases from J, the junction contained 7 bases not matched to a gene. The CDR3 is 15 amino acids. The CDR3 bases are TGTGCCAGCAGCGCCCGATTGGGACAGGGCTACGAGCAGTACTTC. Its protein product is CASSARLGQGYEQYF.

This chain joins TRBV11-2 and TRBJ2-7; D may be TRBD1 (5 bases). Trimming took off 6 bases at V and 0 bases at J, with 9 bases between the two ends. The germline V gene encodes CDR1 SGHAT and CDR2 FQNNGV. CDR3 length: 13 amino acids. CDR3 bases: TGTGCCAGCAGGGGGCCGGGCTCCTACGAGCAGTACTTC. It yields the protein CASRGPGSYEQYF.

The chain recombines TRBV25-1 with TRBJ1-4, with 7 bases that match TRBD1. This CDR3 spans 15 amino acids. Germline CDR1 is MGHDK and CDR2 is SYGVNS. V was pared by 0 bases and J by 7 bases, with 5 bases of the junction left unmatched. This CDR3 reads CASSEYQGGAEKLFF. In DNA form, the CDR3 reads TGTGCCAGCAGTGAATACCAGGGGGGGGCTGAAAAACTGTTTTTT.

This sequence joins TRBV5-1 and TRBJ2-3; 8 positions agree with TRBD2. V shed 1 base and J 3 bases; nucleotides not matched to a gene: 7. The CDR3 is made up of 16 amino acids. Per the germline V gene, CDR1 is SGHRS and CDR2 is YFSETQ. The CDR3 spells CASSLPGTRRTDTQYF. The CDR3, as DNA: TGCGCCAGCAGCTTGCCTGGGACTAGAAGAACAGATACGCAGTATTTT.

This clone was observed once. This chain joins TRBV7-9 and TRBJ2-3; unclear D gene. V was pared by 3 bases and J by 2 bases, with 6 bases between. The germline gives CDR1 SEHNR, CDR2 FQNEAQ (reference sequence). The CDR3 covers 13 residues. For the CDR3, the DNA is TGTGCCAGCAGCTTTGACCTCACAGATACGCAGTATTTT. It is translated as CASSFDLTDTQYF.

The gene calls are TRBV11-3 and TRBJ2-7; 9 bases line up with TRBD2. Germline CDR1 is SGHNT and CDR2 is YENEEA. Trimming at V came to 5 bases and at J to 5 bases, leaving 16 bases not matched to a gene. CDR3 length: 17 amino acids. CDR3: CASSPGGLAGLKNEQYF. The DNA of the CDR3 is TGTGCCAGCAGCCCCGGGGGGCTAGCGGGACTCAAGAACGAGCAGTACTTC.

V and J are TRBV7-3 and TRBJ2-3; D is possibly TRBD1 (5 bases). From germline, CDR1 is SGHTA and CDR2 FQGTGA. V lost 2 bases to trimming and J lost 4 bases, with 10 bases between them. This CDR3 has 14 amino acids. The CDR3, as DNA: TGTGCCAGCAGCTTAGGGCTAGGGGCAGATACGCAGTATTTT. This encodes CASSLGLGADTQYF. The full variable domain, its missing parts supplied by reference TRBV7-3 and TRBJ2-3, is GAGVSQTPSNKVTEKGKYVELRCDPISGHTALYWYRQSLGQGPEFLIYFQGTGAADDSGLPNDRFFAVRPEGSVSTLKIQRTERGDSAVYLCASSLGLGADTQYFGPGTRLTVL.

In its sample, this clone was seen once. The chain links TRBV11-2 to TRBJ1-2, with D possibly being TRBD1 (5 bases). The V gene's germline CDR1 is SGHAT and CDR2 FQNNGV. The CDR3 has 15 residues. V was trimmed by 4 bases and J by 3 bases, leaving 15 bases between them. In DNA form, the CDR3 reads TGTGCCAGCAGCTCCCCAGGGCGGGGCCACTATGGCTACACCTTC. Its translation is CASSSPGRGHYGYTF.

This clone appeared once. V usage is TRBV30 and J usage is TRBJ2-2, with 8 bases that match TRBD2. Unmatched junction bases numbered 11, after V lost 3 bases and J lost 5 bases. The CDR3 loop spans 16 amino acids. Germline CDR1 reads GTSNPN; CDR2 reads SVGIG (reference sequence). For the CDR3, the DNA is TGTGCCTGGAGCACGGGGGGGTCCTCTGGGACCGGGGAGCTGTTTTTT. It codes for CAWSTGGSSGTGELFF.

The V and J genes are TRBV9 and TRBJ2-3; D gene ambiguous. CDR3 size: 16 residues. Deletions cut 4 bases from V and 1 base from J, with 16 bases between. Germline values: CDR1 SGDLS, CDR2 YYNGEE. The CDR3 spells CASSPQILRGTDTQYF. The CDR3 DNA reads TGTGCCAGCAGCCCTCAAATTCTTAGAGGCACAGATACGCAGTATTTT. Complete variable domain (other parts from reference TRBV9 and TRBJ2-3): DSGVTQTPKHLITATGQRVTLRCSPRSGDLSVYWYQQSLDQGLQFLIQYYNGEERAKGNILERFSAQQFPDLHSELNLSSLELGDSALYFCASSPQILRGTDTQYFGPGTRLTVL.

The rearrangement links TRBV28 to TRBJ2-7, with D tentatively TRBD1 (5 bases). CDR1 and CDR2 (germline): MDHEN, SYDVKM. V lost 0 bases and J lost 5, with 5 bases in between. The CDR3 totals 12 residues. The CDR3 nucleotides read TGTGCCAGCAGTTTATGGACAGACGAGCAGTACTTC. Translated, it gives CASSLWTDEQYF.

The rearrangement uses TRBV11-2 and TRBJ2-7; 11 bases match TRBD2. After removal of 7 bases from V and 2 bases from J, the junction contained 4 bases not matched to a gene. The V gene's germline CDR1 is SGHAT and CDR2 FQNNGV. The CDR3 consists of 14 residues. The CDR3 DNA is TGTGCCAGCATCAAGACTAGCGGGACCTACGAGCAGTACTTC. It translates to CASIKTSGTYEQYF.

A word on this clone: The identical CDR3 is also encoded by other nucleotide sequences in the sample. This sequence joins TRBV2 and TRBJ2-1; D not certain. In germline, CDR1 is SNHLY, CDR2 FYNNEI. This CDR3 contains 11 residues. Trimming cost V 5 bases and J 2 bases, with 1 base left between them. CDR3 bases: TGTGCCAGCAGTCCCTACAATGAGCAGTTCTTC. Translated, it gives CASSPYNEQFF.

This clone was counted a few times. V is TRBV9 and J is TRBJ2-5; 9 positions match TRBD2. The CDR3 runs to 15 residues. The ends lost 0 bases at V and 7 bases at J; junction bases unmatched: 7. From germline, CDR1 is SGDLS and CDR2 YYNGEE. The CDR3 is CASSVGSGSGRTQYF. DNA of the CDR3: TGTGCCAGCAGCGTAGGTAGCGGGAGTGGTAGGACCCAGTACTTC.

V is TRBV4-3 and J is TRBJ2-4, with no clear D. Trimming pared 0 bases from V and 11 bases from J, leaving 14 bases between. CDR3 size: 14 residues. CDR1 and CDR2 from the germline V gene are LGHNA and YSLEER. The DNA for the CDR3 is TGCGCCAGCAGCCAAGATCGTCAAGCGAGACTTCAGTACTTC. It encodes CASSQDRQARLQYF.